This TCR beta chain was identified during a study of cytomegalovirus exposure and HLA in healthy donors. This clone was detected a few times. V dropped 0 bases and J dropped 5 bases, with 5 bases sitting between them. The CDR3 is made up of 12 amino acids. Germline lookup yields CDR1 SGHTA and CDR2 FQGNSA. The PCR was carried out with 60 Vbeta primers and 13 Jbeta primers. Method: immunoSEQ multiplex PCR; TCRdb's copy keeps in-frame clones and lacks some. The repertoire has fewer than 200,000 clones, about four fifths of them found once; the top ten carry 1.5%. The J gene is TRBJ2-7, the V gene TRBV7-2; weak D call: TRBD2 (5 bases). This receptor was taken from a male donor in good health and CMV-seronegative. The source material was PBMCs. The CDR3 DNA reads TGTGCCAGCAGCTTAGCGGGAGACGAGCAGTACTTC. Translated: CASSLAGDEQYF.